Each of the 19 T cell receptor beta chains below was sequenced from the same sample in a study of CD8+ T cells in alopecia areata. Stated treatment: oral pan-JAK inhibitor, 5-10 mg twice daily. cDNA prepared by RNA extraction and subsequent reverse transcription served as the template for sequencing. Clones were read by immunoSEQ multiplex PCR, and TCRdb kept only the in-frame ones, dropping some. The sample holds more than 90,000 clones, 50% to 75% seen once. Specimen: CD8+ T cells sorted from blood, collected at week 4, from a patient treated with tofacitinib. The receptors were sampled from a human donor with alopecia areata.

The chain combines TRBV4-3 with TRBJ2-1; no firm D call. The V gene lost 0 bases and the J gene lost 2 bases, with 11 bases spanning the gap. The CDR3 has 16 amino acids. Germline V gene lookup returns CDR1 LGHNA and CDR2 YSLEER. DNA for the CDR3: TGCGCCAGCAGCCAAGAGGTCCCGGAACCCTACAATGAGCAGTTCTTC. Its protein is CASSQEVPEPYNEQFF.

V is TRBV6-5 and J is TRBJ2-1; D uncertain. Germline CDR1 and CDR2: MNHEY and SVGAGI. The ends were cut back, 5 bases at V and 9 bases at J, with 14 bases in the middle. The CDR3 runs 13 residues. The CDR3 DNA is TGTGCCAGCAGTCCACTCGGAAGCGCTGAGCAGTTCTTC. Its protein is CASSPLGSAEQFF.

The chain joins TRBV7-9 to TRBJ1-1; a possible D gene is TRBD1 (5 bases). V was clipped by 7 bases and J by 6 bases, with 9 bases between them. Germline CDR1 is SEHNR and CDR2 is FQNEAQ (reference sequence). The CDR3 is 11 amino acids. The CDR3 DNA sequence: TGTGCCAGCATAGGGGACGCTGAAGCTTTCTTT. The encoded protein is CASIGDAEAFF.

This clone has a handful of counts. The chain joins TRBV15 to TRBJ1-2; D is possibly TRBD1 (5 bases). This CDR3 has 17 amino acids. CDR1 and CDR2 (germline): LNHNV, YYDKDF (reference sequence). V was pared by 0 bases and J by 2 bases, with 16 bases between. This CDR3 is CATSRDLLRAGNYGYTF. The CDR3 DNA is TGTGCCACCAGCAGAGATCTTCTTAGGGCAGGGAACTATGGCTACACCTTC.

V is TRBV29-1 and J is TRBJ2-7; D is possibly TRBD2 (6 bases). CDR3 length: 15 residues. The V end lost 3 bases, the J end lost 3 bases, and 18 bases lay between the germline ends. The germline V gene encodes CDR1 SQVTM and CDR2 ANQGSEA. CDR3 in amino acids: CSVEIRGDPFYEQYF. CDR3 bases: TGCAGCGTTGAGATCCGCGGGGACCCATTCTACGAGCAGTACTTC.

The chain combines TRBV6-5 with TRBJ1-2, with 9 nucleotides matching TRBD1. Trimming took 0 bases from V and 8 from J; bases not matched to a gene: 7. CDR1 is MNHEY and CDR2 is SVGAGI in the germline V gene. The CDR3 has 15 residues. CDR3 in DNA: TGTGCCAGCAGTTACTCTGGGACAGGGTCTGAAGGCTACACCTTC. It yields the protein CASSYSGTGSEGYTF.

This clone appeared a single time. J is TRBJ2-7 and V is TRBV30, with TRBD1 matching over 8 bases. Germline V gene sequence: CDR1 GTSNPN, CDR2 SVGIG (reference sequence). The V and J ends lost 4 bases and 1 base, in that order; junction bases with no gene match: 6. The CDR3 spans 14 residues. The CDR3 region is CAWTDRGRSYEQYF. CDR3 coding DNA: TGTGCCTGGACCGACAGGGGTAGGTCCTACGAGCAGTACTTC. Using reference TRBV30 and TRBJ2-7 for the parts outside the CDR3, the full variable domain is SQTIHQWPATLVQPVGSPLSLECTVEGTSNPNLYWYRQAAGRGLQLLFYSVGIGQISSEVPQNLSASRPQDRQFILSSKKLLLSDSGFYLCAWTDRGRSYEQYFGPGTRLTVT.

This chain uses TRBV6-5 with TRBJ1-2; no firm D call. Germline V lookup: CDR1 MNHEY, CDR2 SVGAGI. The CDR3 contains 13 residues. The ends were cut back, 7 bases at V and 2 bases at J, with 11 bases in the middle. CDR3 sequence: CASTQSGNYGYTF. CDR3 nucleotides: TGTGCCAGCACCCAGTCGGGGAACTATGGCTACACCTTC.

CDR3 region: CAWSVVGQEEKLFF. The CDR3 nucleotides are TGTGCCTGGAGTGTCGTAGGACAGGAGGAAAAACTGTTTTTT. This rearrangement joins TRBV30 to TRBJ1-4; 7 positions match TRBD1. This CDR3 is 14 amino acids long. V was clipped by 0 bases and J by 8 bases; unmatched bases: 6. The V gene's germline CDR1 is GTSNPN and CDR2 SVGIG (reference sequence).

The rearrangement joins TRBV29-1 to TRBJ2-2; TRBD1 agrees at 7 bases. Germline values: CDR1 SQVTM, CDR2 ANQGSEA. Trimming at V came to 7 bases and at J to 4 bases, leaving 12 bases not matched to a gene. This CDR3 is built from 15 residues. The CDR3 DNA reads TGCAGCGCCGGGGCCGACAGGGACAGCACCGGGGAGCTGTTTTTT. Translated, it gives CSAGADRDSTGELFF.

This chain joins TRBV29-1 and TRBJ2-2; 7 bases are shared with TRBD2. The V gene's germline CDR1 is SQVTM and CDR2 ANQGSEA. The J segment lost 1 base and the V segment lost 3 bases, leaving 14 bases of the junction unmatched. This CDR3 contains 18 residues. CDR3 in amino acids: CSVEVSGGGAWNTGELFF. The CDR3, as DNA: TGCAGCGTTGAGGTCAGTGGCGGGGGAGCTTGGAACACCGGGGAGCTGTTTTTT.

About this clone: Other DNA sequences from this sample encode an identical CDR3 as well. V is TRBV27 and J is TRBJ2-1, with D perhaps matching TRBD2 (5 bases). V lost 0 bases, J lost 0 bases, and 6 bases lay in between. Per the germline V gene, CDR1 is MNHEY and CDR2 is SMNVEV (reference sequence). The CDR3 contains 15 residues. CDR3 residues: CASSLSGSSYNEQFF. CDR3 sequence (DNA): TGTGCCAGCAGTTTATCAGGGAGCTCCTACAATGAGCAGTTCTTC.

This clone was found a few times. The J gene is TRBJ2-7, the V gene TRBV27, with unresolved D. CDR3 size: 12 residues. Looked up from germline, CDR1 is MNHEY and CDR2 is SMNVEV (reference sequence). V was trimmed by 3 bases and J by 5 bases, leaving 8 bases between them. CDR3 in DNA: TGTGCCAGCAGTTTGCTAGGGAACGAGCAGTACTTC. Translated, it gives CASSLLGNEQYF.

This clone occurred a few times. The gene calls are TRBV12-5 and TRBJ2-3; the D gene is possibly TRBD1 (6 bases). The V gene's germline CDR1 is LGHNT and CDR2 FRNRAP. The CDR3 length is 15 residues. V lost 0 bases, J lost 5 bases, and 12 bases lay in between. DNA for the CDR3: TGTGCTAGTGGTTTGGTAGCAGGGGCAAGAGATACGCAGTATTTT. This gives the protein CASGLVAGARDTQYF.

The chain combines TRBV14 with TRBJ2-7, with D possibly matching TRBD1 (5 bases). V lost 0 bases and J 2 bases, leaving 14 bases between the germline ends. The CDR3 consists of 16 residues. Germline loops: CDR1 SGHDN, CDR2 FVKESK. The CDR3 spells CASSQEGQGKTYEQYF. CDR3 bases: TGTGCCAGCAGCCAAGAGGGGCAGGGAAAGACCTACGAGCAGTACTTC. Supplemented by reference TRBV14 and TRBJ2-7, the full variable domain reads EAGVTQFPSHSVIEKGQTVTLRCDPISGHDNLYWYRRVMGKEIKFLLHFVKESKQDESGMPNNRFLAERTGGTYSTLKVQPAELEDSGVYFCASSQEGQGKTYEQYFGPGTRLTVT.

The V and J genes are TRBV13 and TRBJ1-2; TRBD1 matches 9 bases. The germline V gene encodes CDR1 PRHDT and CDR2 FYEKMQ (reference sequence). The CDR3 has 17 amino acids. V was clipped by 5 bases and J by 0 bases; unmatched bases: 10. CDR3 in DNA: TGTGCCAGCAGCGGACAGGGGCTCTCGTTAGCTAACTATGGCTACACCTTC. Its translation: CASSGQGLSLANYGYTF.

V is TRBV19 and J is TRBJ1-1; D remains ambiguous. Germline V CDR1 and CDR2: LNHDA, SQIVND (reference sequence). Trimming removed 3 bases from V and 3 bases from J, with 8 bases in between. The CDR3 totals 13 residues. The CDR3 is CASSMGSYTEAFF. The DNA for the CDR3 is TGTGCCAGTAGTATGGGCAGCTACACTGAAGCTTTCTTT.

The CDR3 DNA reads as TGTGCTCGACAAGAGGGGGAGGAGACCCAGTACTTC. Translation: CARQEGEETQYF. J is TRBJ2-5 and V is TRBV30, with D perhaps matching TRBD1 (6 bases). The CDR3 is 12 amino acids. Germline V lookup: CDR1 GTSNPN, CDR2 SVGIG (reference sequence).

V gene TRBV19 combines with J gene TRBJ1-5; D gene unclear. Trimming took off 5 bases at V and 0 bases at J, with 8 bases between the two ends. The CDR3 has 14 amino acids. From germline, CDR1 is LNHDA and CDR2 SQIVND (reference sequence). CDR3 amino acids: CASSDASSNQPQHF. The CDR3, as DNA: TGTGCCAGTAGTGACGCGTCTAGCAATCAGCCCCAGCATTTT.